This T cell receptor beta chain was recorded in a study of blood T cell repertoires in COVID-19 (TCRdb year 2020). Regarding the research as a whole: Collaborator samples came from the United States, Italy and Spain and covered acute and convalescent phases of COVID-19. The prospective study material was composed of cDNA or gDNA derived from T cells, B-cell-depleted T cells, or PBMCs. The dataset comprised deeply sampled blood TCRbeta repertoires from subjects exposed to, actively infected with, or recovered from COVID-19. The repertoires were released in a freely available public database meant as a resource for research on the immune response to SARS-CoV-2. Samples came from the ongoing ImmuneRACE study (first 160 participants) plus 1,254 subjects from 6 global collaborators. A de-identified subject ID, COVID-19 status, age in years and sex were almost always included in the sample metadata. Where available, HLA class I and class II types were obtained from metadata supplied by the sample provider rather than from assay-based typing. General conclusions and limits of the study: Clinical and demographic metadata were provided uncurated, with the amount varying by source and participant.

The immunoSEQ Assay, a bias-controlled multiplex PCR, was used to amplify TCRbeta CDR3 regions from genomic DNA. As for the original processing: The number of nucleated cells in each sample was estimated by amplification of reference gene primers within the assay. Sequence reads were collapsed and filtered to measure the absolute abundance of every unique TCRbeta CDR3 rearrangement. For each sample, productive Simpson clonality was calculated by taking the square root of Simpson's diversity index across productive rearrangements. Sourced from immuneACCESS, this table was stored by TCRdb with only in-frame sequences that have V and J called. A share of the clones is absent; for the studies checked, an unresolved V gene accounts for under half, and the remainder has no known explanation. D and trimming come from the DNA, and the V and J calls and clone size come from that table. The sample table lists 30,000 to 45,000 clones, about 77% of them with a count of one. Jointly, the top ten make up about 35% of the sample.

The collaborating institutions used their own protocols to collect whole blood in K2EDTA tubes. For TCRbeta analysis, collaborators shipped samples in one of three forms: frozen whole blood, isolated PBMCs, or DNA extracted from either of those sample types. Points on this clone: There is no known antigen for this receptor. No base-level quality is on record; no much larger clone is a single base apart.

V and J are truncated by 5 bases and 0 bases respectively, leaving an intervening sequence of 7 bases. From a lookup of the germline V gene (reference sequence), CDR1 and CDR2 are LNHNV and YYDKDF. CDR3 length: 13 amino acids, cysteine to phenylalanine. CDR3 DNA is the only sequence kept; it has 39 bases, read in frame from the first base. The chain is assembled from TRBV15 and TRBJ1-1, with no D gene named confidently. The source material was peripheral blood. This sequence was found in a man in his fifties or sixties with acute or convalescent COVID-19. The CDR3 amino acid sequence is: CATSGRVNTEAFF. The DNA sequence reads TGTGCCACCAGCGGGAGGGTGAACACTGAAGCTTTCTTT.